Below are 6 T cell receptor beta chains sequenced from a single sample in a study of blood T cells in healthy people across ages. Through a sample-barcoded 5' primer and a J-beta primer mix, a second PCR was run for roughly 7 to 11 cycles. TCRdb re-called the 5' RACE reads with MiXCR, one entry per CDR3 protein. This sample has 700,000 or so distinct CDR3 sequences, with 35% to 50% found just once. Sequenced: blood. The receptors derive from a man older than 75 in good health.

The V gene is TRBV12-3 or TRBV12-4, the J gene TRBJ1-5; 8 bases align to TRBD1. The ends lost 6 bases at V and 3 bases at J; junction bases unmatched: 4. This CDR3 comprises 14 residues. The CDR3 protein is CASRPQGDNQPQHF. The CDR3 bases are TGTGCCAGCAGACCACAGGGGGACAATCAGCCCCAGCATTTT.

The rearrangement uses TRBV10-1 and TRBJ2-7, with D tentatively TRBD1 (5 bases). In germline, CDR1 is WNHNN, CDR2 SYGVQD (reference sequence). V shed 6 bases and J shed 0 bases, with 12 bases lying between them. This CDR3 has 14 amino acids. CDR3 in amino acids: CASRDKGYSYEQYF. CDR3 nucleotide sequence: TGCGCCAGCAGGGACAAGGGCTACTCCTACGAGCAGTACTTC.

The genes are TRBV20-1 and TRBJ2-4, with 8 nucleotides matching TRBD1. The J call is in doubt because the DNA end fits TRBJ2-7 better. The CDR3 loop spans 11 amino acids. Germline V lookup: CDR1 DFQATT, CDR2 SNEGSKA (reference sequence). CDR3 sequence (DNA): TGCAGTGCACGGACAGGGAGCGAGCAGTACTTC. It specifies CSARTGSEQYF.

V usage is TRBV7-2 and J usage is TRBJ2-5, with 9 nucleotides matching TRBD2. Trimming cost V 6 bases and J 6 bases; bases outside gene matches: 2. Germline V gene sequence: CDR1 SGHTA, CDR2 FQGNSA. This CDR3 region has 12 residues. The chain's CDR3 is CASRLAGQTQYF. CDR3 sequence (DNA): TGTGCCAGCAGGCTAGCGGGGCAGACCCAGTACTTC.

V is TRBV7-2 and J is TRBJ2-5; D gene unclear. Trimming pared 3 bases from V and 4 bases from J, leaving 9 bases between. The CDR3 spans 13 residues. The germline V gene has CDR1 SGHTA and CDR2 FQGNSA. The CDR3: CASSLAGPETQYF. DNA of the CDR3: TGTGCCAGCAGCTTGGCTGGGCCAGAGACCCAGTACTTC.

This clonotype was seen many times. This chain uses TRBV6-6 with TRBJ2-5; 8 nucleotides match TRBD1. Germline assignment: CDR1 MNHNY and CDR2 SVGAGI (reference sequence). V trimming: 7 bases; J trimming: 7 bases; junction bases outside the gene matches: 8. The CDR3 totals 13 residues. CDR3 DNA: TGTGCCAGCACCGCGACAGGGGCAGGGACCCAGTACTTC. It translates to CASTATGAGTQYF.